This T cell receptor beta chain is drawn from a study of blood T cells in healthy people across ages. Primers used in a second PCR of roughly 6 to 12 cycles were a sample-barcoded 5' primer and a J-beta primer mix. TCRdb ran MiXCR on the 5' RACE reads and lists one entry per CDR3 protein. The data contain about 1.8 million distinct CDR3 sequences, roughly 52% of them singletons. This CDR3 contains 14 residues. Germline lookup yields CDR1 DFQATT and CDR2 SNEGSKA (reference sequence). The V end lost 0 bases, the J end lost 5 bases, and 12 bases lay between the germline ends. This chain joins TRBV20-1 and TRBJ2-3; a weak D match, TRBD2 (5 bases). This TCR came from a woman aged 40 to 55 in good health. Specimen: blood. The CDR3 reads CSARDERARDTQYF. Written as DNA, the CDR3 is TGCAGTGCTAGAGATGAGAGGGCCCGAGATACGCAGTATTTT.